These 9 T cell receptor beta chains were sequenced from one sample in a study of shared clonotypes between healthy human individuals. Libraries were prepared by immunoSEQ multiplex PCR; TCRdb keeps only in-frame clonotypes and omits some of them. The table includes 2 million to 2.5 million clones, 85% to 95% detected once. Sample: naive CD4+ T cells from PBMCs. As for subset: CD45RA+ positively selected. The receptor source for this set is a man between 18 and 29 years old in good health. Some clones in this sample may be carry-over from other donors' samples.

In regard to this clone: This CDR3 is also generated by other DNA sequences in the sample. The V gene is TRBV20-1, the J gene TRBJ2-1; D is unclear. The germline V and J ends were trimmed by 1 base and 7 bases, with 5 bases remaining between them. The germline V gene has CDR1 DFQATT and CDR2 SNEGSKA (reference sequence). The CDR3 is 11 residues long. This chain's CDR3 is CSARGRNEQFF. CDR3 DNA: TGCAGTGCTAGAGGTCGGAATGAGCAGTTCTTC.

Regarding this clone: This CDR3 is also generated by other DNA sequences in the sample. The chain recombines TRBV5-1 with TRBJ2-3; 7 nucleotides match TRBD2. CDR3 length: 15 amino acids. Germline V gene data show CDR1 as SGHRS and CDR2 as YFSETQ. V lost 0 bases to trimming and J lost 1 base; unmatched junction nucleotides: 2. The CDR3 bases are TGCGCCAGCAGCTTGGCCGCGGGAGGCACAGATACGCAGTATTTT. Protein: CASSLAAGGTDTQYF. Complete variable domain (other parts from reference TRBV5-1 and TRBJ2-3): KAGVTQTPRYLIKTRGQQVTLSCSPISGHRSVSWYQQTPGQGLQFLFEYFSETQRNKGNFPGRFSGRQFSNSRSEMNVSTLELGDSALYLCASSLAAGGTDTQYFGPGTRLTVL.

V is TRBV10-2 and J is TRBJ2-1, with 7 bases that match TRBD1. Germline trimming cut 7 bases from V and 5 bases from J; bases unmatched to any gene: 5. CDR1 WSHSY and CDR2 SAAADI come from the germline V gene. The CDR3 runs to 13 residues. CDR3 in amino acids: CASKEQGDNEQFF. CDR3 DNA sequence: TGCGCCAGCAAGGAGCAGGGGGACAATGAGCAGTTCTTC.

This chain connects TRBV4-2 to TRBJ1-3, with unresolved D. V was cut by 3 bases and J by 0 bases, with 12 bases left in between. There are 16 residues in the CDR3. Germline CDR1 LGHNA, CDR2 YNFKEQ. CDR3 amino acids: CASSHPKGNSGNTIYF. The CDR3 bases are TGTGCCAGCAGCCACCCCAAGGGAAACTCTGGAAACACCATATATTTT.

This chain joins TRBV29-1 and TRBJ1-1; possible D gene TRBD1, 5 bases. The V gene's germline CDR1 is SQVTM and CDR2 ANQGSEA. Trimming took off 4 bases at V and 9 bases at J, with 24 bases between the two ends. The CDR3 runs 15 residues. CDR3 DNA: TGCAGCGTTGGGGGGATGGTGGGGAATGAGGGAAAAGCTTTCTTT. This sequence encodes CSVGGMVGNEGKAFF.

The chain joins TRBV19 to TRBJ1-4; 11 bases match TRBD1. This CDR3 region has 14 residues. Germline values: CDR1 LNHDA, CDR2 SQIVND (reference sequence). This chain's CDR3 is CAAGQGALNEKLFF. DNA for the CDR3: TGTGCAGCCGGACAGGGGGCTCTGAATGAAAAACTGTTTTTT.

The rearrangement uses TRBV18 and TRBJ2-7; 11 bases agree with TRBD2. The CDR3 consists of 16 residues. After removal of 3 bases from V and 6 bases from J, the junction contained 10 bases not matched to a gene. CDR1 KGHSH and CDR2 LQKENI come from the germline V gene. Written as DNA, the CDR3 is TGTGCCAGCTCACCCCCCGGGCTAGCGGGAGGCACCGAGCAGTACTTC. This sequence encodes CASSPPGLAGGTEQYF.

The chain joins TRBV6-6 to TRBJ2-7; a weak D match, TRBD1 (5 bases). V lost 5 bases and J lost 3, with 17 bases in between. Germline V gives CDR1 MNHNY, CDR2 SVGAGI (reference sequence). This CDR3 region has 15 residues. The chain's CDR3 is CASSGVRTGSYEQYF. The CDR3 DNA is TGTGCCAGCAGTGGGGTCCGCACAGGTAGCTACGAGCAGTACTTC.

As regards this clone: The sample holds other DNA sequences that translate to the same CDR3. The chain couples TRBV18 to TRBJ1-5; D not certain. V was cut by 1 base and J by 0 bases, with 1 base left in between. Germline values: CDR1 KGHSH, CDR2 LQKENI. This CDR3 has 13 amino acids. CDR3 protein: CASSPHSNQPQHF. The CDR3 region has the DNA TGTGCCAGCTCACCACATAGCAATCAGCCCCAGCATTTT.